This T cell receptor (beta chain) was sequenced in a study of CD8 T cells in Susac syndrome. From blood CD8+ and CD4+ T cells, TCR beta sequences were generated. The RNA input was about 0.5 to 1 ug, and it was reverse transcribed with random hexamers. Amplification of TCR beta CDR3 was carried out by immunoSEQ multiplex PCR, which covered 54 Vbeta and 13 Jbeta segments. TCRdb recomputed calls from the immunoSEQ multiplex PCR reads with MiXCR, one row per CDR3 protein. The table lists about 150,000 distinct CDR3 sequences, about 94% of them singletons. The CDR3 has 17 amino acids. V lost 6 bases and J lost 0, with 19 bases in between. Per germline, CDR1 SNHLY and CDR2 FYNNEI.

The clonotype was recovered from a human donor with multiple sclerosis. V is TRBV2 and J is TRBJ2-3; TRBD2 is a possible D gene (6 bases). What was sequenced was CD8+ T cells from PBMCs. CDR3 amino acids: CASSQGPGLASTDTQYF. In DNA form, the CDR3 reads TGTGCCAGCAGCCAAGGCCCGGGACTCGCTAGCACAGATACGCAGTATTTT.